This T cell receptor (beta chain) derives from a study of regulatory T cells in long-lasting Graves disease. The overall study: Over 5 years on antithyroid drugs plus positive TSH receptor antibodies marked Graves' disease as persistent.

Time point of the sample: persistent/refractory GD, antithyroid drugs over 5 years with positive TRAb. PBMC-derived RNA was used for the TCR library. The CDR3 length is 19 residues. The germline V and J ends were trimmed by 5 bases and 0 bases, with 25 bases remaining between them. Germline V CDR1 and CDR2: SEHNR, FQNEAQ (reference sequence). Both iRepertoire HTBI primers and Arm-PCR of CDR3 regions were used to build the TCR beta libraries. TCRdb re-called the multiplex PCR reads through MiXCR, storing one row per CDR3 protein. Here the sample spans more than 650,000 distinct CDR3 sequences, approximately 31% being singletons.

The chain has TRBV7-9 and TRBJ1-1; D remains unclear. The sequencing here drew on peripheral blood mononuclear cells (PBMCs), taken when the disease was refractory, from a patient treated with antithyroid drugs. This TCR was recovered from a female donor with Graves disease. CDR3 protein: CASSTPVHGVLPMNTEAFF. DNA of the CDR3: TGTGCCAGCAGCACCCCCGTTCACGGAGTCCTGCCTATGAACACTGAAGCTTTCTTT. Full variable domain (remainder filled in from reference TRBV7-9 and TRBJ1-1): DTGVSQNPRHKITKRGQNVTFRCDPISEHNRLYWYRQTLGQGPEFLTYFQNEAQLEKSRLLSDRFSAERPKGSFSTLEIQRTEQGDSAMYLCASSTPVHGVLPMNTEAFFGQGTRLTVV.